This TCR beta chain was profiled in a study of blood T cells in healthy people across ages. Study results and limitations: Donors of long life had a larger count of naive CD4+ cells and greater diversity than aged donors.

Together with a sample-barcoded 5' primer, a J-beta primer mix was included in a second PCR lasting roughly 6 to 12 cycles. A template-switch adaptor with 12 random nucleotides tagged each cDNA molecule. Each sample yielded at least 2.5 million CDR3-containing paired-end reads. One entry per CDR3 protein results from TCRdb running MiXCR on the 5' RACE reads. The sample has hundreds of thousands of distinct CDR3 sequences, roughly 58% seen once; the top ten hold 30% to 40%. CDR3 length equals 17 residues. The V end was cut by 3 bases, the J end by 1 base, with 18 bases between. This clonotype was counted between two and nine times. Its target is not known.

The TCR sequence derives from a man in his sixties in good health. Input material: blood. V gene TRBV12-3 or TRBV12-4 combines with J gene TRBJ2-5; D may be TRBD2 (6 bases). The CDR3, as DNA: TGTGCCAGCAGTTTGGGAGGTGGCGCATACAGCCAAGAGACCCAGTACTTC. Amino acid sequence: CASSLGGGAYSQETQYF.